These 22 T cell receptor beta chains came from one sample sequenced in a study of T cell repertoires in MIS-A myocarditis. Sequencing was performed with immunoSEQ multiplex PCR; in TCRdb, only in-frame clones are kept and a portion is missing. The sample records roughly 6,000 clones, 75% to 80% being singletons. The sequenced sample was interventricular septum heart tissue obtained at autopsy. Receptors were obtained from a man aged 18 to 30 with fulminant myocarditis from multisystem inflammatory syndrome in adults (MIS-A) after COVID-19.

The chain uses TRBV19 and TRBJ1-5; 8 bases line up with TRBD1. Germline V gives CDR1 LNHDA, CDR2 SQIVND (reference sequence). J was trimmed by 1 base and V by 3 bases; bases with no gene match: 2. The CDR3 consists of 15 residues. DNA of the CDR3: TGTGCCAGTAGTATTGGACAGGGAAGCAATCAGCCCCAGCATTTT. Its protein product is CASSIGQGSNQPQHF.

This sequence joins TRBV7-2 and TRBJ1-1; D perhaps matches TRBD1 (5 bases). Germline loops: CDR1 SGHTA, CDR2 FQGNSA. This CDR3 comprises 13 residues. The V and J ends lost 4 bases and 6 bases respectively, with 12 bases between them. The chain's CDR3 is CASSSRRGAEAFF. The CDR3 coding sequence is TGTGCCAGCAGCTCGCGACGGGGGGCTGAAGCTTTCTTT.

This clone showed up just once. This chain uses TRBV6-1 with TRBJ1-6; 7 bases map to TRBD1. Germline CDR1 is MNHNS and CDR2 is SASEGT. Trimming cost V 2 bases and J 6 bases; bases outside gene matches: 1. This CDR3 contains 14 residues. The CDR3 reads CASSEQGGNSPLHF. The CDR3 DNA follows: TGTGCCAGCAGTGAACAGGGGGGTAATTCACCCCTCCACTTT.

A word on this clone: The DNA is omitted, as the CDR3 cannot be located on it reliably, and the CDR3 follows TCRdb's listing. V and J are TRBV5-8 and TRBJ2-2; whether TRBD1, the table's D call, matches the DNA was not checked. The CDR3 region is 14 residues in length, termini included. The V gene's germline CDR1 is SGHTS and CDR2 YDEGEE. The CDR3 region is CASSFGQGSEILFF.

This clone is medium-sized in the sample. CDR3 loop: CASIGVGQGNTEAFF. CDR3 DNA sequence: TGTGCCAGCATTGGGGTAGGACAAGGGAACACTGAAGCTTTCTTT. This chain joins TRBV6-6 and TRBJ1-1; D might be TRBD1 (5 bases). There are 15 residues in the CDR3. V lost 7 bases and J lost 1, with 16 bases in between. The V gene's germline CDR1 is MNHNY and CDR2 SVGAGI (reference sequence).

The chain's CDR3 is CATWGPKTEAFF. Written as DNA, the CDR3 is TGTGCCACCTGGGGGCCGAAAACTGAAGCTTTCTTT. The rearrangement links TRBV28 to TRBJ1-1; D may be TRBD1 (6 bases). The germline V gene encodes CDR1 MDHEN and CDR2 SYDVKM. The V and J ends lost 10 bases and 5 bases respectively, with 14 bases between them. This CDR3 comprises 12 residues.

The chain links TRBV15 to TRBJ2-6, with D possibly matching TRBD1 (6 bases). V was trimmed by 7 bases and J by 0 bases, leaving 10 bases between them. This CDR3 has 15 amino acids. Germline-derived CDR1 and CDR2 are LNHNV and YYDKDF (reference sequence). CDR3 protein: CATTVDSSGANVLTF. DNA of the CDR3: TGTGCCACCACCGTGGACAGCTCTGGGGCCAACGTCCTGACTTTC.

This chain joins TRBV27 and TRBJ2-1; possible D gene TRBD1, 5 bases. The CDR3 is 15 residues long. In germline, CDR1 is MNHEY, CDR2 SMNVEV (reference sequence). Trimming took off 3 bases at V and 4 bases at J, with 13 bases between the two ends. The CDR3 loop reads CASSFRAGKYNEQFF. For the CDR3, the DNA is TGTGCCAGCAGTTTTAGGGCAGGGAAATACAATGAGCAGTTCTTC.

V gene TRBV4-3 combines with J gene TRBJ2-3, with a possible D match to TRBD2 (5 bases). The V end was cut by 4 bases, the J end by 6 bases, with 17 bases between. The CDR3 runs to 15 residues. Germline CDR1 is LGHNA and CDR2 is YSLEER. CDR3 residues: CASSRAAGGMDTQYF. For the CDR3, the DNA is TGCGCCAGCAGCCGAGCGGCGGGCGGTATGGATACGCAGTATTTT.

This rearrangement joins TRBV6-6 to TRBJ1-1; maybe TRBD1 (6 bases). Looked up from germline, CDR1 is MNHNY and CDR2 is SVGAGI (reference sequence). Trimming cost V 7 bases and J 4 bases, with 7 bases left between them. This CDR3 comprises 11 residues. The CDR3 is CASNRATEAFF. CDR3 sequence (DNA): TGTGCCAGCAACAGGGCCACTGAAGCTTTCTTT.

This clone was seen a few times. V and J are TRBV11-2 and TRBJ2-7; D gene unclear. CDR3 size: 12 residues. V lost 0 bases and J lost 4, with 4 bases in between. The germline gives CDR1 SGHAT, CDR2 FQNNGV. DNA for the CDR3: TGTGCCAGCAGCTTAGAACGGTACGAGCAGTACTTC. Translated: CASSLERYEQYF.

This chain joins TRBV30 and TRBJ1-2; D possibly corresponds to TRBD1 (6 bases). Trimming left V 8 bases short and J 8 bases short, with 12 bases between. Germline V CDR1 and CDR2: GTSNPN, SVGIG (reference sequence). This CDR3 has 10 amino acids. The CDR3 here is CAGGLYGYTF. The DNA for the CDR3 is TGTGCCGGGGGGCTTTACGGCTACACCTTC.

This chain uses TRBV6-4 with TRBJ1-1; tentatively, D is TRBD1 (6 bases). This CDR3 spans 13 amino acids. CDR1 MRHNA and CDR2 SNTAGT come from the germline V gene. V lost 5 bases to trimming and J lost 1 base, with 8 bases between them. CDR3 protein: CASSQTGNTEAFF. In DNA, the CDR3 is TGTGCCAGCAGTCAGACAGGGAACACTGAAGCTTTCTTT.

This chain links TRBV24-1 with TRBJ1-5; the D gene is possibly TRBD1 (5 bases). Germline V gene sequence: CDR1 KGHDR, CDR2 SFDVKD. The V end lost 4 bases, the J end lost 7 bases, and 19 bases lay between the germline ends. The CDR3 is 16 amino acids. Here the CDR3 reads CATSDPKWGDGQPQHF. CDR3 coding DNA: TGTGCCACCAGTGACCCGAAGTGGGGGGACGGGCAGCCCCAGCATTTT.

This chain joins TRBV19 and TRBJ1-2, with D unresolved. In germline, CDR1 is LNHDA, CDR2 SQIVND (reference sequence). The V end lost 6 bases, the J end lost 5 bases, and 4 bases lay between the germline ends. This CDR3 has 10 amino acids. CDR3 residues: CASRGYGYTF. The CDR3 DNA follows: TGTGCCAGTAGGGGATATGGCTACACCTTC. The whole variable domain, remainder taken from reference TRBV19 and TRBJ1-2, is DGGITQSPKYLFRKEGQNVTLSCEQNLNHDAMYWYRQDPGQGLRLIYYSQIVNDFQKGDIAEGYSVSREKKESFPLTVTSAQKNPTAFYLCASRGYGYTFGSGTRLTVV.

This clone was picked up a small number of times. In DNA form, the CDR3 reads TGTGCCAGTAGCGGGGACCAAGAGACCCAGTACTTC. It encodes CASSGDQETQYF. The rearrangement joins TRBV7-9 to TRBJ2-5; 8 nucleotides line up with TRBD2. The CDR3 extends over 12 amino acids. Trimming at V came to 9 bases and at J to 0 bases, leaving 0 bases not matched to a gene. Germline-derived CDR1 and CDR2 are SEHNR and FQNEAQ (reference sequence).

The chain is built from TRBV27 and TRBJ2-2; D gene uncertain. The CDR3 spans 14 residues. CDR1 and CDR2 (germline): MNHEY, SMNVEV (reference sequence). V lost 0 bases to trimming and J lost 4 bases, with 6 bases between them. The CDR3 DNA is TGTGCCAGCAGTTTATCGGTTCGCACCGGGGAGCTGTTTTTT. Its translation: CASSLSVRTGELFF.

This sequence joins TRBV4-3 and TRBJ2-2; 13 nucleotides line up with TRBD2. This CDR3 comprises 18 residues. Germline CDR1 LGHNA, CDR2 YSLEER. V was clipped by 0 bases and J by 7 bases; unmatched bases: 8. CDR3 nucleotides: TGCGCCAGCAGCCAAGATACTAGCGGGGGGGCTATGGTCGGGGAGCTGTTTTTT. Its translation: CASSQDTSGGAMVGELFF.

The J gene is TRBJ2-2, the V gene TRBV27, with D possibly TRBD1 on 5 matching bases. CDR1 and CDR2 (germline): MNHEY, SMNVEV (reference sequence). V gave up 2 bases and J gave up 0 bases, with 10 bases separating them. This CDR3 spans 16 amino acids. CDR3 protein: CASSLLRTPNTGELFF. CDR3 coding DNA: TGTGCCAGCAGTTTACTTCGGACACCGAACACCGGGGAGCTGTTTTTT.

This clone occurred once. The chain recombines TRBV7-2 with TRBJ1-3; 8 bases are a match to TRBD1. Germline V gene data show CDR1 as SGHTA and CDR2 as FQGNSA. After removal of 5 bases from V and 0 bases from J, the junction contained 0 bases not matched to a gene. The CDR3 covers 14 residues. DNA for the CDR3: TGTGCCAGCAGCGACAGGGGCTCTGGAAACACCATATATTTT. This gives the protein CASSDRGSGNTIYF.

This sequence joins TRBV28 and TRBJ2-7, with TRBD2 as a possible D gene (6 bases). The CDR3 has 14 residues. Trimming cost V 5 bases and J 4 bases, with 15 bases left between them. Germline CDR1 MDHEN, CDR2 SYDVKM. CDR3 region: CASSPRRGFYEQYF. Here the CDR3 DNA reads TGTGCCAGCAGTCCCCGGCGGGGATTTTACGAGCAGTACTTC.

V and J are TRBV2 and TRBJ1-2; no clear D. V was shortened by 0 bases and J by 2 bases, with 7 bases between the two germline ends. This CDR3 has 14 amino acids. The germline V gene has CDR1 SNHLY and CDR2 FYNNEI. The CDR3 is CASSEAPGNYGYTF. DNA for the CDR3: TGTGCCAGCAGTGAAGCGCCTGGGAACTATGGCTACACCTTC. The full variable domain, in which reference TRBV2 and TRBJ1-2 provide the parts outside the CDR3, is EPEVTQTPSHQVTQMGQEVILRCVPISNHLYFYWYRQILGQKVEFLVSFYNNEISEKSEIFDDQFSVERPDGSNFTLKIRSTKLEDSAMYFCASSEAPGNYGYTFGSGTRLTVV.